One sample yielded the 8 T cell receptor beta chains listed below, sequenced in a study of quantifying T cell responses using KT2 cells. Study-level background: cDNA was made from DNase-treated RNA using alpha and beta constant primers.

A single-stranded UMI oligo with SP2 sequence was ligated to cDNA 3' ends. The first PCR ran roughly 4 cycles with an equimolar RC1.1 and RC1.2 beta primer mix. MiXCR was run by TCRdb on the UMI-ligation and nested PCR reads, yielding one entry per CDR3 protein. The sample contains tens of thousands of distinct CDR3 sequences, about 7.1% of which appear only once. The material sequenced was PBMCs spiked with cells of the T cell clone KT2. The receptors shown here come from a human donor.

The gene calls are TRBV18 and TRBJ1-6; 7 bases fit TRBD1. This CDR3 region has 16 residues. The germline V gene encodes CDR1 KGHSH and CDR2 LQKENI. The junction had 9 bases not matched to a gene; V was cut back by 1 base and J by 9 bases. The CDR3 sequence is CASSPLGDSNISPLHF. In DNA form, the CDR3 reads TGTGCCAGCTCACCACTAGGGGACAGCAATATTTCACCCCTCCACTTT.

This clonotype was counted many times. DNA of the CDR3: TGTGCCAGCAGCTTACACGGGGCCCCTCACACCGGGGAGCTGTTTTTT. It translates to CASSLHGAPHTGELFF. The genes are TRBV6-6 and TRBJ2-2; either TRBD1 or TRBD2 may fit D (5 bases each). Germline CDR1 is MNHNY and CDR2 is SVGAGI (reference sequence). The V end was cut by 6 bases, the J end by 3 bases, with 17 bases between. This CDR3 region has 16 residues.

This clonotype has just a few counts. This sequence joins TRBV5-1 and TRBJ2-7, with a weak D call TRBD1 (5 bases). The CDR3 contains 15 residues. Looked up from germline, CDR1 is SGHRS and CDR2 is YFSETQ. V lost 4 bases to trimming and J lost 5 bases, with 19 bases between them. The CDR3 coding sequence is TGCGCCAGCAGCCGTACTTATCAGGGCGGCCACGAGCAGTACTTC. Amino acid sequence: CASSRTYQGGHEQYF.

CDR3 residues: CASSFETANSPLHF. CDR3 sequence (DNA): TGTGCCAGCAGTTTTGAGACGGCGAATTCACCCCTCCACTTT. The chain uses TRBV12-3 or TRBV12-4 and TRBJ1-6; D call uncertain. V lost 3 bases to trimming and J lost 7 bases, with 10 bases between them. CDR3 length equals 14 residues.

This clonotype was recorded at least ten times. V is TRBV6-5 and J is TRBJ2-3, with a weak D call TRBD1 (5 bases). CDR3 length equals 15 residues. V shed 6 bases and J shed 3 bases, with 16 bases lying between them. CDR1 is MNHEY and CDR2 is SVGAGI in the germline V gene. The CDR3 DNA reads TGTGCCAGCAGCAGGACACCATCCCGTACAGATACGCAGTATTTT. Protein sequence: CASSRTPSRTDTQYF.

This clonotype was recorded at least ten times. The chain's CDR3 is CASSLEGAGNQPQHF. DNA of the CDR3: TGTGCCAGCAGTTTAGAGGGGGCCGGCAATCAGCCCCAGCATTTT. The chain links TRBV12-3 or TRBV12-4 to TRBJ1-5, with TRBD1 identical over 7 bases. This CDR3 has 15 amino acids. With 1 base clipped from V and 2 bases from J, the junction kept 2 bases outside the gene matches.

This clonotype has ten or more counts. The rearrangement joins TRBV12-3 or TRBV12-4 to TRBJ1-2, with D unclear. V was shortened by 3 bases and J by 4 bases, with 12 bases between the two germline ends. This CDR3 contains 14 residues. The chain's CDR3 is CASSFGRRSYGYTF. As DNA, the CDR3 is TGTGCCAGCAGTTTTGGGAGACGTAGCTATGGCTACACCTTC.

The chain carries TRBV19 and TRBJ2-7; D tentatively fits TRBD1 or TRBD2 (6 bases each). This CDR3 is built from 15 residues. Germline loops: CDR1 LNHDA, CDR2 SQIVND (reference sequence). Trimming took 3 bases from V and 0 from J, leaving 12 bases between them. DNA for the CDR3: TGTGCCAGTAGTATTAGTAGGGGGGTCTCCTACGAGCAGTACTTC. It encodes CASSISRGVSYEQYF.